The 17 T cell receptor beta chains below all came from one sample that was sequenced in a study of T cells in Graves' hyperthyroidism and ophthalmopathy. TCR beta CDR3 region amplification was performed from RNA transcripts. In the first-round RT-PCR of the TCR CDR3, the HTBI primer set was used. Each CDR3 protein is one row after TCRdb ran MiXCR on the multiplex PCR reads. Of roughly 380,000 distinct CDR3 sequences listed, about 13% are singletons. Sample: blood. These receptor sequences come from a man aged 25-45 years with Graves' hyperthyroidism that later progressed to Graves' ophthalmopathy.

The rearrangement joins TRBV12-3 or TRBV12-4 to TRBJ2-2; D not certain. CDR3 size: 16 residues. V gave up 6 bases and J gave up 0 bases, with 14 bases separating them. The CDR3 reads CASSPEIPTNTGELFF. The DNA for the CDR3 is TGTGCCAGCAGCCCCGAAATCCCGACGAACACCGGGGAGCTGTTTTTT.

This clonotype was observed at least ten times. V gene TRBV6-1 combines with J gene TRBJ1-1; no firm D call. The germline CDR1 and CDR2 sequences are MNHNS and SASEGT. CDR3 length equals 15 residues. V was pared by 7 bases and J by 0 bases, with 15 bases between. In DNA form, the CDR3 reads TGTGCCAGCACCAAGGGAGGGTTCATGAACACTGAAGCTTTCTTT. As protein: CASTKGGFMNTEAFF.

This clonotype has ten or more counts. The chain combines TRBV6-1 with TRBJ1-3; 7 positions match TRBD1. CDR3 size: 14 residues. Trimming removed 4 bases from V and 0 bases from J; junction bases left unmatched: 0. Germline V gene data show CDR1 as MNHNS and CDR2 as SASEGT. The CDR3 loop is CASSGDSSGNTIYF. The CDR3 DNA follows: TGTGCCAGCAGTGGGGACAGCTCTGGAAACACCATATATTTT.

This clonotype showed up just a few times. The V call is TRBV6-1, the J call TRBJ1-1; D may be TRBD1 (5 bases). From germline, CDR1 is MNHNS and CDR2 SASEGT. This CDR3 has 14 amino acids. V lost 7 bases to trimming and J lost 1 base, with 13 bases between them. DNA of the CDR3: TGTGCCAGCATACTCAGGGAGGGGAACACTGAAGCTTTCTTT. The encoded protein is CASILREGNTEAFF.

This clonotype appeared a few times. The rearrangement joins TRBV5-1 to TRBJ1-1, with D unresolved. The V gene lost 1 base and the J gene lost 1 base, with 14 bases spanning the gap. Germline loops: CDR1 SGHRS, CDR2 YFSETQ. The CDR3 is 16 amino acids. In DNA, the CDR3 is TGCGCCAGCAGCTTGCAGTGGGGAATAGGGAACACTGAAGCTTTCTTT. Encoded protein: CASSLQWGIGNTEAFF. Variable domain in full (rest from reference TRBV5-1 and TRBJ1-1): KAGVTQTPRYLIKTRGQQVTLSCSPISGHRSVSWYQQTPGQGLQFLFEYFSETQRNKGNFPGRFSGRQFSNSRSEMNVSTLELGDSALYLCASSLQWGIGNTEAFFGQGTRLTVV.

The sample holds many counts of this clonotype. The chain is built from TRBV24-1 and TRBJ2-3; the match to TRBD2 covers 10 bases. Trimming at V came to 7 bases and at J to 2 bases, leaving 5 bases not matched to a gene. Germline loops: CDR1 KGHDR, CDR2 SFDVKD. This CDR3 region has 15 residues. The DNA of the CDR3 is TGTGCCACCAGCCTAGCGGGGGACCACACAGATACGCAGTATTTT. Its translation is CATSLAGDHTDTQYF.

The sample holds many counts of this clonotype. V gene TRBV12-3 or TRBV12-4 combines with J gene TRBJ2-7; D not resolved. Trimming cost V 9 bases and J 2 bases, with 8 bases left between them. The CDR3 is made up of 11 amino acids. CDR3 in DNA: TGTGCCAGGGCTATGGCCTACGAGCAGTACTTC. As protein: CARAMAYEQYF.

This clonotype was counted only a few times. The chain uses TRBV30 and TRBJ2-1; D tentatively reads TRBD1 or TRBD2 (5 bases each). The V end lost 0 bases, the J end lost 4 bases, and 7 bases lay between the germline ends. The germline V gene has CDR1 GTSNPN and CDR2 SVGIG (reference sequence). The CDR3 runs to 13 residues. In DNA, the CDR3 is TGTGCCTGGAGTGTGGGGGAGTACAATGAGCAGTTCTTC. Its translation: CAWSVGEYNEQFF. Looking up the rest from reference TRBV30 and TRBJ2-1 gives the full variable domain: SQTIHQWPATLVQPVGSPLSLECTVEGTSNPNLYWYRQAAGRGLQLLFYSVGIGQISSEVPQNLSASRPQDRQFILSSKKLLLSDSGFYLCAWSVGEYNEQFFGPGTRLTVL.

The genes are TRBV4-1 and TRBJ2-2; unclear D gene. From germline, CDR1 is MGHRA and CDR2 YSYEKL. The germline V and J ends were trimmed by 1 base and 4 bases, with 7 bases remaining between them. CDR3 length: 14 amino acids. The CDR3 here is CASSQVSPTGELFF. The DNA for the CDR3 is TGCGCCAGCAGCCAAGTCAGTCCCACCGGGGAGCTGTTTTTT.

The V and J genes are TRBV15 and TRBJ1-5, with D possibly being TRBD1 (6 bases). Germline CDR1 and CDR2: LNHNV and YYDKDF (reference sequence). The CDR3 runs 14 residues. Trimming took off 4 bases at V and 3 bases at J, with 10 bases between the two ends. This chain's CDR3 is CATSKRDTNQPQHF. In nucleotides, the CDR3 is TGTGCCACCAGCAAACGGGACACCAATCAGCCCCAGCATTTT.

The J gene is TRBJ1-6, the V gene TRBV3-1; unclear D gene. The CDR3 runs to 12 residues. V lost 5 bases to trimming and J lost 10 bases, with 9 bases between them. The germline gives CDR1 LGHDT, CDR2 YNNKEL (reference sequence). In DNA, the CDR3 is TGTGCCAGCAGCTTTGGGGAATCACCCCTCCACTTT. Amino acids: CASSFGESPLHF.

This clonotype was seen more than once but under ten times. CDR3 DNA: TGCGCCAGCAGCTTGTTGGACAGGGTCACCGGGGAGCTGTTTTTT. This sequence encodes CASSLLDRVTGELFF. The chain employs TRBV5-1 and TRBJ2-2; 8 bases are a match to TRBD1. Germline-derived CDR1 and CDR2 are SGHRS and YFSETQ. The CDR3 length is 15 residues. Trimming at V came to 1 base and at J to 4 bases, leaving 3 bases not matched to a gene.

Ten or more counts support this clonotype. The chain couples TRBV3-1 to TRBJ1-5; D gene uncertain. This CDR3 region has 13 residues. CDR1 is LGHDT and CDR2 is YNNKEL in the germline V gene (reference sequence). V was clipped by 2 bases and J by 4 bases, with 6 bases between them. The CDR3 is CASSQRANQPQHF. Written as DNA, the CDR3 is TGTGCCAGCAGCCAAAGGGCGAATCAGCCCCAGCATTTT.

Ten or more counts support this clonotype. The chain couples TRBV9 to TRBJ1-1; D is perhaps TRBD1 (5 bases). V gave up 0 bases and J gave up 4 bases, with 16 bases separating them. The CDR3 consists of 16 residues. CDR1 and CDR2 (germline): SGDLS, YYNGEE. Written as DNA, the CDR3 is TGTGCCAGCAGCGTAGGCCCCACTGCCGGGGGCACTGAAGCTTTCTTT. This encodes CASSVGPTAGGTEAFF.

The chain couples TRBV5-1 to TRBJ2-7; D is undetermined. V was shortened by 3 bases and J by 1 base, with 11 bases between the two germline ends. CDR1 is SGHRS and CDR2 is YFSETQ in the germline V gene. There are 14 residues in the CDR3. In DNA form, the CDR3 reads TGCGCCAGCAGCTCCTCGACGGCGTCCTACGAGCAGTACTTC. It yields the protein CASSSSTASYEQYF.

In this sample, this clonotype turned up a few times. The V call is TRBV20-1, the J call TRBJ1-6; TRBD1 matches at 7 bases. This CDR3 region has 11 residues. Germline CDR1 and CDR2: DFQATT and SNEGSKA (reference sequence). With 5 bases clipped from V and 12 bases from J, the junction kept 4 bases outside the gene matches. The CDR3, as DNA: TGCAGTGCTGGAACAGGGGAACCCCTCCACTTT. It encodes CSAGTGEPLHF.

The V call is TRBV28, the J call TRBJ2-7; D perhaps matches TRBD1 (5 bases). V was cut by 1 base and J by 9 bases, with 13 bases left in between. Germline V gene sequence: CDR1 MDHEN, CDR2 SYDVKM. This CDR3 spans 13 amino acids. The CDR3 DNA reads as TGTGCCAGCAGTTTATCAAGGGGAAAATGGCAGTACTTC. It specifies CASSLSRGKWQYF.